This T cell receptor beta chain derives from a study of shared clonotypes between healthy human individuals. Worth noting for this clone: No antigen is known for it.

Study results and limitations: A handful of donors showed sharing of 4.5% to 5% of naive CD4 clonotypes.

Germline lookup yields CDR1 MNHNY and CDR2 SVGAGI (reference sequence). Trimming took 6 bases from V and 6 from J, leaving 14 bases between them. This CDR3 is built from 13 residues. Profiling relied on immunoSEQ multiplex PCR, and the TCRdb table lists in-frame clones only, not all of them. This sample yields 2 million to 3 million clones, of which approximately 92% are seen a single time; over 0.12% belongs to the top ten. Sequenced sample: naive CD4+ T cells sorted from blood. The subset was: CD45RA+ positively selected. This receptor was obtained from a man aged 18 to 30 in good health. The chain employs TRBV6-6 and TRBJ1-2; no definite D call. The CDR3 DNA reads TGTGCCAGCAGAACCGGGCCCTCGCATGGCTACACCTTC. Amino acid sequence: CASRTGPSHGYTF.